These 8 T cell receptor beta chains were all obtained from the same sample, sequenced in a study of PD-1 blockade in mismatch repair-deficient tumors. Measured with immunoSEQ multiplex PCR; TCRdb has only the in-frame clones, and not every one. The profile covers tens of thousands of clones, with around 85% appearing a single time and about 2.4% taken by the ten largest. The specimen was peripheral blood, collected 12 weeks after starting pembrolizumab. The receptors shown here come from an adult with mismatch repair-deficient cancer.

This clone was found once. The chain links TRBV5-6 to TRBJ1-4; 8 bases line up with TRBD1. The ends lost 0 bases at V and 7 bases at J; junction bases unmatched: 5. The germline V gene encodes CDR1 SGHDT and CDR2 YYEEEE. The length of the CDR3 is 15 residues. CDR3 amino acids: CASSLVQGVGEKLFF. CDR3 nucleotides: TGTGCCAGCAGCTTGGTACAGGGGGTGGGTGAAAAACTGTTTTTT.

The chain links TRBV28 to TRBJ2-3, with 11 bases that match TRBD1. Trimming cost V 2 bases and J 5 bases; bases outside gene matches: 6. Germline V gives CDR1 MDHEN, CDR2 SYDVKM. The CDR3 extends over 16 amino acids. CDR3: CASSLHGTGGGDTQYF. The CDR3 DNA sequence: TGTGCCAGCAGTTTACACGGGACAGGGGGAGGAGATACGCAGTATTTT.

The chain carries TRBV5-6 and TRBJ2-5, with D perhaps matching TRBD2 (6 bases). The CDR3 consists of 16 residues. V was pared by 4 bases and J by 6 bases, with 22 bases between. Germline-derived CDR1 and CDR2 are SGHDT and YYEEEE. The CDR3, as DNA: TGTGCCAGCAGCCTGGGCTTCGGGGGTGGGGGAAAGACCCAGTACTTC. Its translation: CASSLGFGGGGKTQYF.

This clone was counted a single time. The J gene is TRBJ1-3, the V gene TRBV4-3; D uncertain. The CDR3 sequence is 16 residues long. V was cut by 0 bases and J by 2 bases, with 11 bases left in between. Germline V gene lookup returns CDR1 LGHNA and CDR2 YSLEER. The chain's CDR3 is CASSQDWAEPGNTIYF. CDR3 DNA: TGCGCCAGCAGCCAAGATTGGGCAGAACCTGGAAACACCATATATTTT.

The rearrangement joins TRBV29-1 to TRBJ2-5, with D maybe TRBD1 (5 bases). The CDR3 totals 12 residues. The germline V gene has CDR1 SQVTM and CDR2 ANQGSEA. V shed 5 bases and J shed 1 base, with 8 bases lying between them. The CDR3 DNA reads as TGCAGCGTTCGGACATCCCAAGAGACCCAGTACTTC. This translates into CSVRTSQETQYF.

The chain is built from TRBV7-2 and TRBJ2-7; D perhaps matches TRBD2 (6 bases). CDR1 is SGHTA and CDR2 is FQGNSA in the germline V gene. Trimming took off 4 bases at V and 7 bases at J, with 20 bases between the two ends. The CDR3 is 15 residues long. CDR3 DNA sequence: TGTGCCAGCAGCTCATCACGTACAGCGGGTAGGGAGCAGTACTTC. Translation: CASSSSRTAGREQYF.

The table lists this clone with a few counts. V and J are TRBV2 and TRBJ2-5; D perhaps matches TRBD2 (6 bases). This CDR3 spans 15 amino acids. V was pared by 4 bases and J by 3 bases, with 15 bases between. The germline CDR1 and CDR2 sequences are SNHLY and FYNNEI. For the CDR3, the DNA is TGTGCCAGCAGTGGAGAAAGCGGGTGGAAAGAGACCCAGTACTTC. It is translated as CASSGESGWKETQYF. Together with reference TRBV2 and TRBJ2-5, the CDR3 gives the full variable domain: EPEVTQTPSHQVTQMGQEVILRCVPISNHLYFYWYRQILGQKVEFLVSFYNNEISEKSEIFDDQFSVERPDGSNFTLKIRSTKLEDSAMYFCASSGESGWKETQYFGPGTRLLVL.

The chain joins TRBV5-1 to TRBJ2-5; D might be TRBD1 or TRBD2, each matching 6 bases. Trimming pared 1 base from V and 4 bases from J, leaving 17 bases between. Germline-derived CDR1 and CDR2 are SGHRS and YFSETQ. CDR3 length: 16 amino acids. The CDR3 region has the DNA TGCGCCAGCAGCTTGACGGACCCCGGGGGCGGAGAGACCCAGTACTTC. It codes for CASSLTDPGGGETQYF.